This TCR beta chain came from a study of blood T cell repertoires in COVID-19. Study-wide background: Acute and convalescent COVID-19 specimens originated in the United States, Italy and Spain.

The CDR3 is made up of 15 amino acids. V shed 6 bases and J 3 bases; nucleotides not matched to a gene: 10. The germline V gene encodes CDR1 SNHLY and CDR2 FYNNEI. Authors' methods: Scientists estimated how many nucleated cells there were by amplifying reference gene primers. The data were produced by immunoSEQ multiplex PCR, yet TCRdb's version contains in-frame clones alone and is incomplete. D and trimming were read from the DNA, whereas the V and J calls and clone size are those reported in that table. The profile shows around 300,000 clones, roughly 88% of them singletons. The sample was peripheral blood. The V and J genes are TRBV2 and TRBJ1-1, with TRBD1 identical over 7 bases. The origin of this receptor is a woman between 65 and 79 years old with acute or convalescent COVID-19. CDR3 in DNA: TGTGCCAGCAGCCTCATAGGGGGCGGGGACACTGAAGCTTTCTTT. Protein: CASSLIGGGDTEAFF.